This passage covers 9 T cell receptor beta chains from one sample sequenced in a study of blood T cells in healthy people across ages. Using a J-beta primer mix together with a sample-barcoded 5' primer, a second PCR was run for roughly 6 to 11 cycles. TCRdb reanalysed the 5' RACE reads using MiXCR and keeps one entry per CDR3 protein. The sample lists approximately 490,000 distinct CDR3 sequences, approximately 25% occurring once. The sample also formed part of further work on T cells of mothers and their children.

The sequenced sample consisted of blood. The receptors here all came from a boy aged 5-17 years in good health.

The genes are TRBV29-1 and TRBJ1-2; D is ambiguous. CDR1 SQVTM and CDR2 ANQGSEA come from the germline V gene. This CDR3 contains 14 residues. V was trimmed by 4 bases and J by 4 bases, leaving 16 bases between them. Written as DNA, the CDR3 is TGCAGCGTTGGGTCGGATCCTTATGGCTATGGCTACACCTTC. This gives the protein CSVGSDPYGYGYTF.

This chain connects TRBV7-3 to TRBJ1-4; TRBD1 might be the D (6 bases). The CDR3 extends over 16 amino acids. Germline lookup yields CDR1 SGHTA and CDR2 FQGTGA. V was trimmed by 1 base and J by 3 bases, leaving 12 bases between them. CDR3 coding DNA: TGTGCCAGCAGCTTAATCCAGGGGCCAGCTAATGAAAAACTGTTTTTT. Residues: CASSLIQGPANEKLFF. The complete variable domain, with remaining parts taken from reference TRBV7-3 and TRBJ1-4, reads GAGVSQTPSNKVTEKGKYVELRCDPISGHTALYWYRQSLGQGPEFLIYFQGTGAADDSGLPNDRFFAVRPEGSVSTLKIQRTERGDSAVYLCASSLIQGPANEKLFFGSGTQLSVL.

The J gene is TRBJ2-5, the V gene TRBV14; 13 nucleotides agree with TRBD2. This CDR3 region has 14 residues. Germline assignment: CDR1 SGHDN and CDR2 FVKESK. Trimming at V came to 7 bases and at J to 2 bases, leaving 1 base not matched to a gene. The CDR3 here is CASKGLAGQETQYF. CDR3 coding DNA: TGTGCCAGCAAGGGACTAGCGGGGCAAGAGACCCAGTACTTC.

The J gene is TRBJ2-6, the V gene TRBV10-3; 7 nucleotides align to TRBD1. V lost 0 bases, J lost 0 bases, and 2 bases stayed unmatched. CDR3 length: 17 amino acids. CDR1 and CDR2 (germline): ENHRY, SYGVKD. The CDR3 DNA reads TGTGCCATCAGTGAGTCGGGACAGAGCTCTGGGGCCAACGTCCTGACTTTC. This translates into CAISESGQSSGANVLTF.

V usage is TRBV5-6 and J usage is TRBJ2-4; D remains ambiguous. CDR1 SGHDT and CDR2 YYEEEE come from the germline V gene. The CDR3 contains 12 residues. V lost 2 bases to trimming and J lost 7 bases, with 7 bases between them. CDR3 nucleotides: TGTGCCAGCAGCTTTTTTGGGAACATTCAGTACTTC. It codes for CASSFFGNIQYF.

The chain is built from TRBV20-1 and TRBJ1-2; TRBD1 matches 10 bases. The trim removed 3 bases at V and 7 bases at J, leaving 11 bases unmatched. In germline, CDR1 is DFQATT, CDR2 SNEGSKA (reference sequence). This CDR3 has 15 amino acids. This CDR3 reads CSASVLRDRGSGYTF. For the CDR3, the DNA is TGCAGTGCTAGCGTCCTTCGGGACAGGGGAAGTGGCTACACCTTC.

This clonotype was counted only a few times. The V call is TRBV5-8, the J call TRBJ1-5; weak D call: TRBD1 (6 bases). This CDR3 contains 17 residues. The germline gives CDR1 SGHTS, CDR2 YDEGEE. With 1 base removed from V and 4 bases from J, the gap between germline ends came to 18 bases. Written as DNA, the CDR3 is TGTGCCAGCAGCTTGTCTGTCAGGGGACGGGGGAATCAGCCCCAGCATTTT. Translation gives CASSLSVRGRGNQPQHF.

There are a few counts of this clonotype. The chain joins TRBV7-2 to TRBJ2-4, with 11 bases identical to TRBD2. The V segment lost 2 bases and the J segment 0 bases; nucleotides outside the gene matches: 3. The CDR3 sequence is 17 residues long. Germline V gene lookup returns CDR1 SGHTA and CDR2 FQGNSA. CDR3 coding DNA: TGTGCCAGCAGCTTATATCTAGCGGGAGGAGCCAAAAACATTCAGTACTTC. Encoded protein: CASSLYLAGGAKNIQYF.

CDR3 coding DNA: TGTGCCAGCAGCGTAACTAGCGGGAGGTTTGAAGAGACCCAGTACTTC. It encodes CASSVTSGRFEETQYF. The chain combines TRBV9 with TRBJ2-5, with 12 nucleotides matching TRBD2. The CDR3 covers 16 residues. Germline V gene lookup returns CDR1 SGDLS and CDR2 YYNGEE. Germline trimming cut 1 base from V and 3 bases from J; bases unmatched to any gene: 4.